The 16 T cell receptor beta chains below were found in one sample sequenced in a study of blood T cell repertoires in COVID-19. This table comes from immunoSEQ multiplex PCR, and its TCRdb copy is limited to in-frame clones, with some not included. This table has around 250,000 clones, roughly 85% appearing once. Specimen: PBMCs or T cells enriched from blood (not recorded which). Source of these receptors: a woman aged 45-60 years who had recovered from COVID-19.

The rearrangement joins TRBV19 to TRBJ1-2, with 8 bases identical to TRBD1. The CDR3 is 14 residues long. V dropped 7 bases and J dropped 8; count of bases not matched to a gene: 12. Per germline, CDR1 LNHDA and CDR2 SQIVND (reference sequence). In DNA form, the CDR3 reads TGTGCCAGTACTCCCGACAGGGGTCGGGGAGGCTACACCTTC. Encoded protein: CASTPDRGRGGYTF.

Only a few counts were recorded for this clone. The chain employs TRBV6-5 and TRBJ1-1; maybe TRBD1 (6 bases). The CDR3 has 12 amino acids. The germline V gene has CDR1 MNHEY and CDR2 SVGAGI. Trimming stripped 0 bases from V and 10 bases from J, with 9 bases between. CDR3 region: CASSYSGGVAFF. Here the CDR3 DNA reads TGTGCCAGCAGTTACTCAGGGGGTGTAGCTTTCTTT.

CDR3 region: CASSGLAGIVNEQFF. The CDR3 DNA follows: TGTGCCAGTAGTGGGCTAGCGGGAATAGTAAATGAGCAGTTCTTC. This rearrangement joins TRBV19 to TRBJ2-1, with 9 nucleotides matching TRBD2. J was trimmed by 7 bases and V by 5 bases; bases with no gene match: 9. The germline V gene has CDR1 LNHDA and CDR2 SQIVND (reference sequence). The CDR3 totals 15 residues.

The chain is built from TRBV6-2 or TRBV6-3 and TRBJ1-5, with TRBD1 matching over 7 bases. Germline CDR1 reads MNHEY; CDR2 reads SVGEGT. The CDR3 consists of 14 residues. The J segment lost 1 base and the V segment lost 5 bases, leaving 2 bases of the junction unmatched. Here the CDR3 DNA reads TGTGCCAGCAGTCCCAGGGGGAGCAATCAGCCCCAGCATTTT. Translated: CASSPRGSNQPQHF.

CDR3 in amino acids: CASSQDRSGSGYEQYF. CDR3 DNA: TGCGCCAGCAGCCAAGATCGGTCCGGTTCCGGCTACGAGCAGTACTTC. The chain carries TRBV4-1 and TRBJ2-7; D not certain. V gave up 0 bases and J gave up 3 bases, with 15 bases separating them. The length of the CDR3 is 16 residues. Germline assignment: CDR1 MGHRA and CDR2 YSYEKL.

This clone has more than one count but fewer than ten. The same CDR3 also results from other DNA sequences found in this sample. The chain employs TRBV5-1 and TRBJ2-1; TRBD2 matches 8 bases. The CDR3 spans 15 residues. Germline V lookup: CDR1 SGHRS, CDR2 YFSETQ. The junction had 11 bases not matched to a gene; V was cut back by 5 bases and J by 7 bases. The CDR3 reads CASSSIAGGGNEQFF. CDR3 coding DNA: TGCGCCAGCAGTTCTATCGCGGGAGGCGGAAATGAGCAGTTCTTC.

This chain connects TRBV19 to TRBJ1-1; D uncertain. The germline CDR1 and CDR2 sequences are LNHDA and SQIVND (reference sequence). The CDR3 totals 12 residues. V was trimmed by 6 bases and J by 4 bases, leaving 9 bases between them. The CDR3 DNA follows: TGTGCCAGTAGCCACAGTGGCACTGAAGCTTTCTTT. Its translation is CASSHSGTEAFF.

The CDR3 is CASSVDSGMGNTEAFF. CDR3 bases: TGTGCCAGCAGCGTAGATTCAGGAATGGGGAACACTGAAGCTTTCTTT. This chain uses TRBV9 with TRBJ1-1; no reliable D call. The CDR3 extends over 16 amino acids. CDR1 and CDR2 (germline): SGDLS, YYNGEE. Trimming removed 0 bases at V and 1 base at J, with 13 bases between.

The chain has TRBV28 and TRBJ1-2, with D tentatively TRBD1 (6 bases). Germline V lookup: CDR1 MDHEN, CDR2 SYDVKM. Trimming removed 5 bases at V and 4 bases at J, with 14 bases between. The CDR3 runs 14 residues. The CDR3: CASSPGQFSYGYTF. The CDR3 nucleotides read TGTGCCAGCAGTCCAGGACAGTTCTCCTATGGCTACACCTTC.

The rearrangement uses TRBV19 and TRBJ1-5; D is possibly TRBD1 (6 bases). The CDR3 has 18 amino acids. V was cut by 6 bases and J by 3 bases, with 24 bases left in between. CDR1 and CDR2 (germline): LNHDA, SQIVND (reference sequence). The CDR3 sequence is CASSKSGAAQGPNQPQHF. The CDR3 nucleotides read TGTGCCAGTAGCAAAAGCGGAGCGGCACAGGGACCCAATCAGCCCCAGCATTTT.

This clone was counted once. The CDR3 nucleotides read TGTGCCAGCAGAGAGTTAGGGACAGCCAAAATGAACACTGAAGCTTTCTTT. Translation: CASRELGTAKMNTEAFF. The chain carries TRBV28 and TRBJ1-1; 7 nucleotides match TRBD1. Germline V CDR1 and CDR2: MDHEN, SYDVKM. The CDR3 extends over 17 amino acids. The V gene end was trimmed by 6 bases and the J gene end by 0 bases; junction bases not matched to a gene: 13.

This chain's CDR3 is CASSITSGPYEQYF. The CDR3 DNA reads as TGTGCCAGCAGTATTACGTCAGGGCCTTACGAGCAGTACTTC. The chain carries TRBV7-9 and TRBJ2-7; tentatively, D is TRBD1 (5 bases). V lost 6 bases to trimming and J lost 4 bases, with 16 bases between them. The germline V gene has CDR1 SEHNR and CDR2 FQNEAQ (reference sequence). There are 14 residues in the CDR3.

The V gene is TRBV10-2, the J gene TRBJ1-2, with 7 nucleotides matching TRBD1. The CDR3 loop spans 13 amino acids. The ends lost 4 bases at V and 6 bases at J; junction bases unmatched: 5. Germline CDR1 is WSHSY and CDR2 is SAAADI. CDR3 DNA sequence: TGCGCCAGCAGTGGTTGGACAGGCCATGGCTACACCTTC. Protein product: CASSGWTGHGYTF.

V gene TRBV19 combines with J gene TRBJ1-1; D not certain. V lost 3 bases and J lost 1, with 9 bases in between. The CDR3 has 14 residues. Germline V gene data show CDR1 as LNHDA and CDR2 as SQIVND (reference sequence). The CDR3 region is CASSISRENTEAFF. Written as DNA, the CDR3 is TGTGCCAGTAGTATTTCGAGGGAGAACACTGAAGCTTTCTTT.

The chain couples TRBV5-1 to TRBJ2-1; no firm D call. CDR3 length: 14 residues. V lost 1 base, J lost 8 bases, and 13 bases lay in between. Germline-derived CDR1 and CDR2 are SGHRS and YFSETQ. DNA for the CDR3: TGCGCCAGCAGCTTGAGTGGTAGTGTGGATGAGCAGTTCTTC. Protein: CASSLSGSVDEQFF.

This sequence joins TRBV11-2 and TRBJ2-7, with D perhaps TRBD1 (7 bases). The V and J ends lost 2 bases and 9 bases respectively, with 20 bases between them. The germline gives CDR1 SGHAT, CDR2 FQNNGV. The CDR3 loop spans 15 amino acids. CDR3 in DNA: TGTGCCAGCAGCTTACCGGGAGCAGCCGGACAGGTGCAGTACTTC. Translating it yields CASSLPGAAGQVQYF.